These T cell receptor beta chains were read from a single sample in a study of naive and memory T cell subsets. TCRdb redid the calling of the UMI-ligation and nested PCR reads with MiXCR, one entry per CDR3 protein. The data show about 150,000 distinct CDR3 sequences, roughly 23% seen once. Sequencing input: naive CD4+ T cells from blood. The receptor source for this set is a human donor in good health. Each CDR3 is given with its conserved first and last residue. D genes are given only for firm matches. Clone size appears in some rows only: once, few, many, or a class for an expanded clone.

>TRBJ1-1|TRBV28|-|-
TGTGCCAGCAGTTTCACACAGGTGACTGAAGCTTTCTTT
CASSFTQVTEAFF
>TRBJ2-7|TRBV6-1|-|-
TGTGCCAGCAGCGAACAGGAGAACTACGAGCAGTACTTC
CASSEQENYEQYF
>TRBJ2-7|TRBV7-9|few|TRBD2
TGTGCCAGCAGCCTCCAGAGCGGGAGTGGGTACGAGCAGTACTTC
CASSLQSGSGYEQYF
>TRBJ2-3|TRBV6-6|-|TRBD1
TGTGCCAGCAGTTCCCCGACAGGGAGCACAGATACGCAGTATTTT
CASSSPTGSTDTQYF
>TRBJ2-3|TRBV19|few|-
TGTGCCAGTAGTATTCTCCCCAGTTTTGCAGATACGCAGTATTTT
CASSILPSFADTQYF
>TRBJ1-5|TRBV6-2/TRBV6-3|-|-
TGTGCCAGCACTTGGGCAGGGATCCCCGATCAGCCCCAGCATTTT
CASTWAGIPDQPQHF
>TRBJ1-5|TRBV6-2/TRBV6-3|-|TRBD1
TGTGCCAGCGGACAGGTGCTAAATCAGCCCCAGCATTTT
CASGQVLNQPQHF
>TRBJ1-2|TRBV12-3/TRBV12-4|-|-
TGTGCCAGCAGTTTAGGTCCAGGGCGGACCTTC
CASSLGPGRTF
>TRBJ2-5|TRBV28|-|-
TGTGCCAGCAGTTTTGGGTCTAGCATCCAAAAGACCCAGTACTTC
CASSFGSSIQKTQYF
>TRBJ2-7|TRBV2|few|-
TGTGCCAGCACAGAGGGCCACGAGCAGTACTTC
CASTEGHEQYF
>TRBJ2-3|TRBV20-1|few|-
TGCAGTGCTAAGAGTCGGCGGTACACAGATACGCAGTATTTT
CSAKSRRYTDTQYF
>TRBJ2-7|TRBV5-1|-|TRBD1
TGCGCCAGCAGCTTGGGGTACCGGGACAGTTCCTCCTACGAGCAGTACTTC
CASSLGYRDSSSYEQYF
>TRBJ1-5|TRBV28|once|-
TGTGCCAGCAGTTTTTCGCCGGGACGGCCCAAAATGGAGCCCCAGCATTTT
CASSFSPGRPKMEPQHF
>TRBJ2-3|TRBV5-1|few|TRBD1
TGCGCCAGCAGCTTGGTAGGGACAGGACCAGATACGCAGTATTTT
CASSLVGTGPDTQYF
>TRBJ2-3|TRBV15|few|TRBD2
TGTGCCACCAGCAGAGGGGTAGCGGGAGGTCCAGATACGCAGTATTTT
CATSRGVAGGPDTQYF
>TRBJ2-5|TRBV18|few|TRBD2
TGTGCCAGCTCACCACCGACTAGCTGGGAGACCCAGTACTTC
CASSPPTSWETQYF
>TRBJ2-3|TRBV18|few|-
TGTGCCAGCTCCGGCTCCGGGACTAGCACAGATACGCAGTATTTT
CASSGSGTSTDTQYF
>TRBJ2-4|TRBV28|few|TRBD1
TGTGCCAGCAGTCAGGGACAGGGGGCTTTAGCCAAAAACATTCAGTACTTC
CASSQGQGALAKNIQYF
>TRBJ2-4|TRBV2|-|TRBD2
TGTGCCAGCAGTGTATTTAGCGGGCCCGTGGACAAAAACATTCAGTACTTC
CASSVFSGPVDKNIQYF
>TRBJ2-3|TRBV4-1|many|-
TGCGCCAGCAGCCGATTGCAGGGATCTAGCACAGATACGCAGTATTTT
CASSRLQGSSTDTQYF
>TRBJ2-7|TRBV7-2|-|TRBD2
TGTGCCAGCAGCCCAAGACTAGCGGGAAGGCCCCACGAGCAGTACTTC
CASSPRLAGRPHEQYF
>TRBJ2-5|TRBV28|many|TRBD1
TGTGCCAGCAGCAAATCCAGGCGGGGGACAGGGTCGTTGGAGACCCAGTACTTC
CASSKSRRGTGSLETQYF
>TRBJ2-7|TRBV28|-|-
TGTGCCAGCAGGGGACTGCCCTACGAGCAGTACTTC
CASRGLPYEQYF
>TRBJ2-5|TRBV5-1|few|-
TGCGCCAGCAGCATACAGGGTGACGAGACCCAGTACTTC
CASSIQGDETQYF
>TRBJ2-5|TRBV11-2|-|TRBD2
TGTGCCAGCAGCTTAGATCGACTAGCGAGGGGGGCTGTTCCGGAGACCCAGTACTTC
CASSLDRLARGAVPETQYF
>TRBJ1-3|TRBV7-2|-|-
TGTGCCAGCAGCTTTTCGTCACATGGAAACACCATATATTTT
CASSFSSHGNTIYF
>TRBJ1-4|TRBV19|-|-
TGTGCCAGTAGGCCGGGACCGGCAACTAATGAAAAACTGTTTTTT
CASRPGPATNEKLFF
>TRBJ1-1|TRBV15|few|-
TGTGCCACCAGCAGAGATATGGTTAACACTGAAGCTTTCTTT
CATSRDMVNTEAFF
>TRBJ2-1|TRBV3-1|few|-
TGTGCCAGCAATACACCGAGTGGGGGATACAATGAGCAGTTCTTC
CASNTPSGGYNEQFF
>TRBJ2-2|TRBV14|many|TRBD2
TGTGCCAGCAGCCAAGATTTGGGAGGGCAGCTGTTTTTT
CASSQDLGGQLFF
>TRBJ2-7|TRBV6-6|-|TRBD1
TGTGCCAGCAGCATTGAGTTAACCGGGACAGGTACCTTC
CASSIELTGTGTF
>TRBJ2-1|TRBV4-1|-|-
TGCGCCAGCAGCCGCCTTAATAGCGGCTCCTACAATGAGCAGTTCTTC
CASSRLNSGSYNEQFF
>TRBJ2-7|TRBV20-1|-|-
TGCAGTGCTCCTAACCGGGTGGGGCTGCACTACGAGCAGTACTTC
CSAPNRVGLHYEQYF
>TRBJ2-3|TRBV4-3|few|-
TGCGCCAGCAGCCAAGATCCCAGAGGGGATACGCAGTATTTT
CASSQDPRGDTQYF
>TRBJ2-3|TRBV4-1|-|TRBD2
TGCGCCAGCAGCCCGTGGACTAGCGGCCTCGACGGGGATAGCACAGATACGCAGTATTTT
CASSPWTSGLDGDSTDTQYF
>TRBJ2-1|TRBV4-1|many|TRBD2
TGCGCCAGCAGCCAAGCCACCCCGGGGGGGAATTACAATGAGCAGTTCTTC
CASSQATPGGNYNEQFF
>TRBJ1-4|TRBV7-9|few|-
TGTGCCAGCAGCTTAGCCCGAACGGAAAAACTGTTTTTT
CASSLARTEKLFF
>TRBJ2-1|TRBV14|-|-
TGTGCCAGCAGCCCCCACATGCTAACCTACAATGAGCAGTTCTTC
CASSPHMLTYNEQFF
>TRBJ2-1|TRBV20-1|many|TRBD2
TGCAGTGCCCCAGGACCAAGCGGGATCTCCTACAATGAGCAGTTCTTC
CSAPGPSGISYNEQFF
>TRBJ2-3|TRBV4-1|-|-
TGCGCCAGCAGCCCCCCCTTGGGAGGGGGGTACGGCACAGATACGCAGTATTTT
CASSPPLGGGYGTDTQYF
>TRBJ2-7|TRBV7-8|-|-
TGTGCCAGCAGCTTAAGGGGTTCTGAGTACGAGCAGTACTTC
CASSLRGSEYEQYF
>TRBJ1-1|TRBV11-2|many|-
TGTGCCAGCAGCTTATTTAGGCACACTGAAGCTTTCTTT
CASSLFRHTEAFF
>TRBJ2-3|TRBV29-1|-|-
TGCAGCGTTGATACTAATTCCCTGAACACAGATACGCAGTATTTT
CSVDTNSLNTDTQYF
>TRBJ1-1|TRBV6-5|-|-
TGTGCCAGCAGCCTACTACAGAGGGGCACTGAAGCTTTCTTT
CASSLLQRGTEAFF
>TRBJ2-7|TRBV25-1|many|-
TGTGCCAGCAGTGAACGCTTTAGCGGACCCTACGAGCAGTACTTC
CASSERFSGPYEQYF
>TRBJ2-1|TRBV4-3|-|TRBD2
TGCGCCAGCAGCCAAGCCGGACTAGCGGGAGGGCCGTTAAATGAGCAGTTCTTC
CASSQAGLAGGPLNEQFF
>TRBJ2-3|TRBV27|-|TRBD1
TGTGCCAGCAGTAGGGGGCGACACACAGATACGCAGTATTTT
CASSRGRHTDTQYF
>TRBJ2-1|TRBV6-1|-|-
TGTGCCAGCAGTGTATGGACTATCTATGAGCAGTTCTTC
CASSVWTIYEQFF
>TRBJ1-5|TRBV20-1|many|TRBD1
TGCAGTGCCATCGGGGACAGGACCCTCTTCTCTCTATCTCCGCCCCAGCATTTT
CSAIGDRTLFSLSPPQHF
>TRBJ1-6|TRBV6-1|-|TRBD1
TGTGCCAGCATAGGGACAGGGGATAATTCACCCCTCCACTTT
CASIGTGDNSPLHF
>TRBJ2-1|TRBV9|-|-
TGTGCCAGCAGCGGTTTCGAGGAGGTGAGAAATGAGCAGTTCTTC
CASSGFEEVRNEQFF
>TRBJ2-4|TRBV20-1|once|-
TGCAGTGCTAGAGACACAATGCCGGCGTCAGGGTACATTCAGTACTTC
CSARDTMPASGYIQYF
>TRBJ2-1|TRBV15|-|TRBD2
TGTGCCACCAGCAGGTCAAATATAGCGGGTCCTATCTACAATGAGCAGTTCTTC
CATSRSNIAGPIYNEQFF